The clone carrying this TCR beta chain was observed a few times. Its antigen is undetermined. Preparing the TCRbeta library involved the use of unique molecular identifiers. TCRdb processed the PCR reads anew with MiXCR; each CDR3 protein has one entry. The table shows around 200,000 distinct CDR3 sequences, with under 20% occurring only once. Between the trimmed V and J ends, which lost 7 bases and 1 base, there was a span of 17 bases. CDR3 length equals 15 residues. Germline V gene lookup returns CDR1 DFQATT and CDR2 SNEGSKA (reference sequence). The data were taken from a study of T-cell reconstitution after alpha-beta-depleted transplantation in children. General study findings and limits: The study reportedly traced alpha-beta T cells about two months after transplant to several hundred expanded graft clones. Recipient T cells and thymic progenitors that survived were the source of the high TCRbeta diversity seen at day 60 in some patients. Newly produced T cells mostly accounted for T-cell counts and diversity one year post-transplant.

The chain combines TRBV20-1 with TRBJ1-5; no clear D gene. The material sequenced was PBMCs, mostly from graft donor cells, taken 360 days after TCRalphabeta/CD19-depleted stem cell transplant. The sequence came from a male patient aged 2-15 years who had a stem cell transplant for acute lymphoblastic leukemia, so the T cells may come from the graft donor. This CDR3 reads CSGISNSNSNQPQHF. In nucleotides, the CDR3 is TGCAGTGGAATCAGTAACAGTAACAGCAATCAGCCCCAGCATTTT.